This T cell receptor (beta chain) was recovered during a study of T-cell reconstitution after alpha-beta-depleted transplantation in children. Study-wide results and caveats: Reports say that about two months after transplant, the alpha-beta T cells came out of several hundred graft clones that had expanded. Fresh T-cell production supplied most of the T-cell counts and diversity seen one year after transplant. Recipient T cells and thymic progenitors that survived gave rise to the high TCRbeta diversity observed at day 60 in some patients.

A word on this clonotype: What it binds is unknown.

The germline CDR1 and CDR2 sequences are SGHRS and YFSETQ. V lost 5 bases to trimming and J lost 1 base, with 12 bases between them. CDR3 length: 14 residues. Unique molecular identifiers were incorporated into the prepared TCRbeta library. TCRdb called the PCR reads again in MiXCR, with one record for every CDR3 protein. The data show 330,000 or so distinct CDR3 sequences, roughly 7.8% seen once. The clonotype comes from a female patient aged 2-15 years who had a stem cell transplant for Fanconi anemia, so the T cells may come from the graft donor. This sequence joins TRBV5-1 and TRBJ2-5; the D is unclear. Sample: peripheral blood, taken 360 days after TCRalphabeta/CD19-depleted stem cell transplant. In nucleotides, the CDR3 is TGCGCCAGCAGGCGAGGCGAGGTCCAAGAGACCCAGTACTTC. Its protein is CASRRGEVQETQYF.